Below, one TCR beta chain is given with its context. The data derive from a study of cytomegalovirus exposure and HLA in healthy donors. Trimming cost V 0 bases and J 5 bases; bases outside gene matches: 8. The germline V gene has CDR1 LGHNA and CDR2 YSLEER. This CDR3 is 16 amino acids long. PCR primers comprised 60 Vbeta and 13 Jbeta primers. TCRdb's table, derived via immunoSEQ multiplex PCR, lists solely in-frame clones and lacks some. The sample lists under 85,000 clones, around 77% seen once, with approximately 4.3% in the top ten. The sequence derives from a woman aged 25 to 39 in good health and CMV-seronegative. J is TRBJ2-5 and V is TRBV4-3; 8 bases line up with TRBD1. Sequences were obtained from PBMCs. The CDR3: CASSQEGTGEGETQYF. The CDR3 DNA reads TGCGCCAGCAGCCAAGAGGGGACAGGAGAGGGGGAGACCCAGTACTTC.